Sequencing of this T cell receptor (beta chain) was carried out in a study of PD-1 blockade in mismatch repair-deficient tumors. This table comes from immunoSEQ multiplex PCR, and its TCRdb copy is limited to in-frame clones, with some not included. The data contain about 60,000 clones, about 91% of them singletons. From germline, CDR1 is MDHEN and CDR2 SYDVKM. With V trimmed by 5 bases and J by 3 bases, 6 bases remained unmatched. The CDR3 has 14 amino acids. The sequence came from an adult with mismatch repair-deficient cancer. The material was peripheral blood, obtained 52 weeks after starting pembrolizumab. This chain links TRBV28 with TRBJ2-7, with 8 bases aligning to TRBD1. The CDR3 sequence: CASSGTGLYYEQYF. In nucleotides, the CDR3 is TGTGCCAGCAGTGGGACAGGCCTTTACTACGAGCAGTACTTC.